These 22 T cell receptor beta chains came from one sample sequenced in a study of blood T cell repertoires in COVID-19. The assay was immunoSEQ multiplex PCR, and TCRdb's table has in-frame clones only and misses some. Of more than 100,000 clones in the sample, around 86% are singletons; the top ten hold about 11%. The sequencing sample was made of peripheral blood. These receptors came from a man older than 75 with acute or convalescent COVID-19.

J is TRBJ2-7 and V is TRBV6-6; 11 bases are shared with TRBD1. Germline V gene lookup returns CDR1 MNHNY and CDR2 SVGAGI (reference sequence). CDR3 length: 16 residues. V lost 0 bases to trimming and J lost 5 bases; unmatched junction nucleotides: 6. The CDR3 nucleotides read TGTGCCAGCAGTTACTCGTGGGGGACAGGGGGGCACGAGCAGTACTTC. Its translation: CASSYSWGTGGHEQYF.

This clone was seen only a few times. The V gene is TRBV10-3, the J gene TRBJ2-1; TRBD2 aligns across 12 bases. Looked up from germline, CDR1 is ENHRY and CDR2 is SYGVKD. V dropped 3 bases and J dropped 1; count of bases not matched to a gene: 13. The CDR3 is 20 residues long. As DNA, the CDR3 is TGTGCCATCAGTGATTTGGCTAGCGGGAGGGCAAATCGATCCTACAATGAGCAGTTCTTC. It translates to CAISDLASGRANRSYNEQFF.

J is TRBJ2-1 and V is TRBV24-1, with a weak D call TRBD2 (5 bases). V lost 3 bases and J 9 bases, leaving 11 bases between the germline ends. Germline V gives CDR1 KGHDR, CDR2 SFDVKD. This CDR3 contains 13 residues. CDR3 in DNA: TGTGCCACCAGTGATGTACTAGGTAGTGAGCAGTTCTTC. Residues: CATSDVLGSEQFF.

The CDR3 region is CASSYSTGVEGYTF. CDR3 DNA sequence: TGTGCCAGCAGTTACTCGACCGGGGTGGAGGGCTACACCTTC. This chain connects TRBV6-5 to TRBJ1-2; D is unresolved. In germline, CDR1 is MNHEY, CDR2 SVGAGI. Trimming left V 0 bases short and J 8 bases short, with 13 bases between. This CDR3 is built from 14 residues.

The chain has TRBV19 and TRBJ2-4; unclear D gene. The CDR3 runs to 14 residues. The germline V gene encodes CDR1 LNHDA and CDR2 SQIVND (reference sequence). With 6 bases removed from V and 0 bases from J, the gap between germline ends came to 9 bases. CDR3 DNA sequence: TGTGCCAGTAGGGAGACTTTAGCCAAAAACATTCAGTACTTC. Protein product: CASRETLAKNIQYF.

V and J are TRBV21-1 and TRBJ2-2; TRBD1, as called in the table, went unchecked against the DNA. TRBV21-1 is a pseudogene. The CDR3 sequence is 16 residues long. Written as DNA, the CDR3 is TGTGCCAGCAGCCGCCCGGGACAGGGCGTCACCGGGGAGCTGTTTTTT. Protein: CASSRPGQGVTGELFF.

The chain recombines TRBV11-3 with TRBJ2-1; no definite D call. Germline V gene sequence: CDR1 SGHNT, CDR2 YENEEA. The CDR3 contains 15 residues. V gave up 2 bases and J gave up 2 bases, with 10 bases separating them. The CDR3 protein is CASSLFGATYNEQFF. As DNA, the CDR3 is TGTGCCAGCAGCTTATTTGGAGCTACCTACAATGAGCAGTTCTTC.

This chain joins TRBV12-3 or TRBV12-4 and TRBJ1-2; TRBD1 is a possible D gene (5 bases). The CDR3 runs to 12 residues. Trimming removed 2 bases from V and 6 bases from J, with 7 bases in between. The CDR3 here is CASSLRGDGYTF. CDR3 DNA sequence: TGTGCCAGCAGTTTACGGGGGGATGGCTACACCTTC.

Of note for this clone: Other nucleotide sequences from this sample produce the same CDR3. In DNA, the CDR3 is TGTGCCAGCAGCTTAGTAGGGGCGGACTATGGCTACACCTTC. This sequence encodes CASSLVGADYGYTF. The genes are TRBV11-2 and TRBJ1-2; a weak D match, TRBD1 (5 bases). This CDR3 comprises 14 residues. The germline gives CDR1 SGHAT, CDR2 FQNNGV. V shed 1 base and J shed 3 bases, with 9 bases lying between them.

The chain joins TRBV19 to TRBJ2-1; D is undetermined. The V gene lost 6 bases and the J gene lost 0 bases, with 12 bases spanning the gap. The CDR3 is made up of 15 amino acids. Germline values: CDR1 LNHDA, CDR2 SQIVND (reference sequence). The CDR3: CASRQSLSSYNEQFF. The DNA of the CDR3 is TGTGCCAGTAGACAGTCCCTGAGCTCCTACAATGAGCAGTTCTTC.

The V and J genes are TRBV2 and TRBJ2-1; the match to TRBD2 covers 8 bases. Germline assignment: CDR1 SNHLY and CDR2 FYNNEI. Losses at the gene ends were 6 bases for V and 6 bases for J; bases not matched to a gene: 10. The CDR3 spans 15 residues. CDR3 region: CASRASAGVRNEQFF. The DNA for the CDR3 is TGTGCCAGCAGGGCCTCAGCGGGGGTACGCAATGAGCAGTTCTTC.

In this sample, this clone turned up a few times. The rearrangement joins TRBV24-1 to TRBJ1-5; D unclear. Germline V gene lookup returns CDR1 KGHDR and CDR2 SFDVKD. Trimming shortened V by 5 bases and J by 2 bases, and 9 bases separated the two germline ends. This CDR3 is built from 14 residues. The CDR3 is CATSGLGGNQPQHF. The CDR3 region has the DNA TGTGCCACCAGTGGCCTGGGCGGCAATCAGCCCCAGCATTTT.

This clone was seen more than once but under ten times. The chain joins TRBV4-1 to TRBJ2-7; 7 nucleotides agree with TRBD2. V was pared by 1 base and J by 7 bases, with 4 bases of the junction left unmatched. Germline V gene lookup returns CDR1 MGHRA and CDR2 YSYEKL. The CDR3 length is 13 residues. CDR3 residues: CASSQVPAGEQYF. The CDR3 bases are TGCGCCAGCAGCCAAGTCCCAGCGGGGGAGCAGTACTTC.

This chain joins TRBV6-5 and TRBJ2-1; 9 bases line up with TRBD1. Trimming cost V 7 bases and J 5 bases; bases outside gene matches: 9. The CDR3 contains 15 residues. The germline V gene has CDR1 MNHEY and CDR2 SVGAGI. The CDR3 reads CASISDRGRDNEQFF. The CDR3 DNA reads TGTGCCAGCATTTCGGACAGGGGAAGGGACAATGAGCAGTTCTTC.

The chain employs TRBV19 and TRBJ2-1, with 7 positions matching TRBD2. J lost 3 bases, V lost 4 bases, and 9 bases had no gene match. The germline CDR1 and CDR2 sequences are LNHDA and SQIVND (reference sequence). The CDR3 covers 16 residues. This CDR3 is CASSTRDYQNYNEQFF. In DNA, the CDR3 is TGTGCCAGTAGTACCCGGGACTATCAGAACTACAATGAGCAGTTCTTC.

The rearrangement uses TRBV5-1 and TRBJ1-2; D unclear. Trimming removed 1 base at V and 5 bases at J, with 15 bases between. Germline assignment: CDR1 SGHRS and CDR2 YFSETQ. The CDR3 totals 15 residues. CDR3: CASSLTSGMEYGYTF. In DNA form, the CDR3 reads TGCGCCAGCAGCTTGACGTCGGGGATGGAATATGGCTACACCTTC. Full variable domain (missing parts from reference TRBV5-1 and TRBJ1-2): KAGVTQTPRYLIKTRGQQVTLSCSPISGHRSVSWYQQTPGQGLQFLFEYFSETQRNKGNFPGRFSGRQFSNSRSEMNVSTLELGDSALYLCASSLTSGMEYGYTFGSGTRLTVV.

The rearrangement uses TRBV6-5 and TRBJ1-5; 7 bases are shared with TRBD1. Unmatched junction bases numbered 7, after V lost 5 bases and J lost 3 bases. The CDR3 spans 15 residues. Per the germline V gene, CDR1 is MNHEY and CDR2 is SVGAGI. CDR3 sequence reads: CASSPGTADNQPQHF. In nucleotides, the CDR3 is TGTGCCAGCAGTCCCGGGACAGCAGACAATCAGCCCCAGCATTTT.

This chain joins TRBV3-1 (or the pseudogene TRBV3-2) and TRBJ1-6; tentative D call: TRBD1 (6 bases). The V gene lost 4 bases and the J gene lost 6 bases, with 10 bases spanning the gap. The CDR3 consists of 14 residues. The V gene's germline CDR1 is LGHDT and CDR2 YNNKEL (reference sequence). This CDR3 is CASSLQGINSPLHF. CDR3 sequence (DNA): TGTGCCAGCAGCCTACAGGGAATTAATTCACCCCTCCACTTT.

The J gene is TRBJ1-1, the V gene TRBV19; no clear D. The CDR3 runs 15 residues. CDR1 and CDR2 from the germline V gene are LNHDA and SQIVND (reference sequence). The V and J ends lost 1 base and 5 bases respectively, with 14 bases between them. CDR3 in amino acids: CASSIGGLTGTEAFF. The CDR3 region has the DNA TGTGCCAGTAGTATAGGAGGCCTCACGGGGACTGAAGCTTTCTTT.

The chain joins TRBV9 to TRBJ2-5, with 7 bases fitting TRBD1. Germline loops: CDR1 SGDLS, CDR2 YYNGEE. The junction had 10 bases not matched to a gene; V was cut back by 3 bases and J by 2 bases. The CDR3 sequence is 16 residues long. The CDR3 DNA sequence: TGTGCCAGCAGCGCCGGGACAGTCAGTGCTCAAGAGACCCAGTACTTC. It translates to CASSAGTVSAQETQYF.

V is TRBV19 and J is TRBJ2-5; 10 bases map to TRBD2. Germline V gene lookup returns CDR1 LNHDA and CDR2 SQIVND (reference sequence). V trimming: 2 bases; J trimming: 5 bases; junction bases outside the gene matches: 8. The CDR3 is made up of 16 amino acids. This chain's CDR3 is CASSISQRGGRETQYF. The CDR3 DNA reads as TGTGCCAGTAGTATAAGCCAGCGGGGGGGGCGGGAGACCCAGTACTTC.

This clone was seen only once. The chain uses TRBV6-4 and TRBJ1-1; D not resolved. There are 13 residues in the CDR3. The germline CDR1 and CDR2 sequences are MRHNA and SNTAGT. V lost 4 bases and J lost 5, with 11 bases in between. The CDR3 DNA follows: TGTGCCAGCAGTGTGCAGACCGGGACTGAAGCTTTCTTT. As protein: CASSVQTGTEAFF.